What follows is one TCR beta chain and its context. No antigen is known for it. A 5'RACE template-switching step, the method used to make TCR cDNA, added a universal primer site and UMIs. From the 5' RACE reads, TCRdb called clonotypes with MiXCR, one entry per CDR3 protein. Seen here are about 630,000 distinct CDR3 sequences, about 12% observed once, and the top ten hold around 14%. Germline CDR1 and CDR2: GTSNPN and SVGIG (reference sequence). The length of the CDR3 is 17 residues. After removal of 4 bases from V and 2 bases from J, the junction contained 12 bases not matched to a gene. The sample is drawn from a study of T cells after yellow fever vaccination. Whole-study findings and limits: Overall, a small share of clonotypes was seen in both CD4 and CD8 compartments. Clones from primary vaccination mostly reappeared after the booster (around 96% CD4, approximately 86% CD8). The study noted that FACS-sorted repertoires could contain abundant clonotypes contaminating from the bulk population.

The material sequenced was PBMCs, taken on the day of the yellow fever booster vaccination. This clonotype was obtained from a man aged 25 to 40 who received the YFV17D yellow fever vaccine. The rearrangement joins TRBV30 to TRBJ2-1; 9 positions agree with TRBD2. The CDR3 DNA reads as TGTGCCTGGAACCCGCTAGCGGGAAGTGGCACCTACAATGAGCAGTTCTTC. This codes for CAWNPLAGSGTYNEQFF. The full variable domain, completed using reference TRBV30 and TRBJ2-1, is SQTIHQWPATLVQPVGSPLSLECTVEGTSNPNLYWYRQAAGRGLQLLFYSVGIGQISSEVPQNLSASRPQDRQFILSSKKLLLSDSGFYLCAWNPLAGSGTYNEQFFGPGTRLTVL.